The T cell receptor beta chain described here comes from a study of metastatic and nonmetastatic thyroid tumors. Across the study: A comparison of repertoires was made across blood and tumor or nodule tissue from malignant and benign thyroid patients. Study-wide points: Within blood and tumor, benign nodules reportedly had significantly lower TCR beta diversity than malignant thyroid tumors did.

Thyroid surgery was performed in patients who had received no treatment beforehand. Original handling: The study's classifier, a distant-metastasis tool for papillary thyroid cancer, was built using CDR3 differences across clinicopathological groups. TCRdb reanalyzed the PCR reads via MiXCR. The V and J calls, along with clone size, are taken from TCRdb and not from the paper's own processing. The data contain roughly 83,000 clones, 15% of them singletons. CDR1 LNHDA and CDR2 SQIVND come from the germline V gene (reference sequence). J lost 3 bases, V lost 4 bases, and 4 bases had no gene match. The CDR3 is 15 residues long. This clone occurred many times. The antigen is unknown.

The specimen was blood. The chain carries TRBV19 and TRBJ2-2, with 8 bases that match TRBD1. This TCR was recovered from a female donor with papillary thyroid cancer or a benign thyroid nodule (not recorded which). Some clones in this sample may be carry-over from other donors' samples. This CDR3 is CASSTGTGYTGELFF. As DNA, the CDR3 is TGTGCCAGTAGTACCGGGACAGGATACACCGGGGAGCTGTTTTTT.